One and the same sample provided the 30 T cell receptor beta chains below, sequenced in a study of tumor-infiltrating lymphocytes in primary liver carcinoma. Unsorted whole blood yielded the blood RNA, and germline DNA was also extracted. TCR beta cDNA came from 400 to 500 ng total RNA, primed with a constant-region primer. Libraries of TCR beta came from three nested multiplex PCR rounds with slightly modified ARM-PCR. The first two PCR rounds used TRBV1-TRBV30 forward primers with a C-beta reverse primer, about 10 cycles each. TCRdb used MiXCR to reprocess the multiplex PCR reads, holding one entry per CDR3 protein. This table has 310,000 or so distinct CDR3 sequences, less than 75% appearing once. Sample: peripheral blood. The origin of the receptors is a man aged 40-55 years with primary liver carcinoma and hepatitis B virus infection.

This clonotype was detected only once. The rearrangement uses TRBV6-6 and TRBJ2-1, with TRBD1 as a possible D gene (6 bases). Germline V gene lookup returns CDR1 MNHNY and CDR2 SVGAGI (reference sequence). The CDR3 is made up of 16 amino acids. Between the trimmed V and J ends, which lost 7 bases and 6 bases, there was a span of 22 bases. The CDR3 DNA is TGTGCCAGCAATAGCCGTGTCCAGGGGTCGGTCAATGAGCAGTTCTTC. Its protein is CASNSRVQGSVNEQFF.

This chain links TRBV6-1 with TRBJ1-2; D might be TRBD1 (5 bases). From germline, CDR1 is MNHNS and CDR2 SASEGT. CDR3 length: 13 amino acids. V shed 11 bases and J shed 4 bases, with 17 bases lying between them. In DNA, the CDR3 is TGTGCCGGTCCAGGGCCGCGCTGCTATGGCTACACCTTC. Protein sequence: CAGPGPRCYGYTF.

J is TRBJ1-4 and V is TRBV5-5; D uncertain. CDR3 length: 16 amino acids. Germline lookup yields CDR1 SGHKS and CDR2 YYEKEE (reference sequence). The V and J ends lost 2 bases and 4 bases respectively, with 15 bases between them. The CDR3 DNA reads TGTGCCAGCAGCTTTGAAGTGACTGGGAGTAATGAAAAACTGTTTTTT. Translated: CASSFEVTGSNEKLFF. The full variable domain, with the rest looked up from reference TRBV5-5 and TRBJ1-4, is DAGVTQSPTHLIKTRGQQVTLRCSPISGHKSVSWYQQVLGQGPQFIFQYYEKEERGRGNFPDRFSARQFPNYSSELNVNALLLGDSALYLCASSFEVTGSNEKLFFGSGTQLSVL.

This clonotype showed up many times. This sequence joins TRBV11-2 and TRBJ2-5; D is possibly TRBD2 (5 bases). V lost 3 bases to trimming and J lost 3 bases, with 17 bases between them. The CDR3 extends over 16 amino acids. In germline, CDR1 is SGHAT, CDR2 FQNNGV. DNA of the CDR3: TGTGCCAGCAGCTTCGGGGTTACAAACTTAAAAGAGACCCAGTACTTC. Translating gives CASSFGVTNLKETQYF.

This clonotype was observed many times. This rearrangement joins TRBV10-3 to TRBJ2-5; the match to TRBD2 covers 10 bases. CDR3 size: 15 residues. The ends lost 3 bases at V and 5 bases at J; junction bases unmatched: 6. CDR1 is ENHRY, CDR2 SYGVKD, per germline. The CDR3 bases are TGTGCCATCAGTGATAGAGCGGGAGGGGGGGAGACCCAGTACTTC. Residues: CAISDRAGGGETQYF.

Note on this clonotype: A read error is possible here, since a much larger clone lies one base away. The rearrangement uses TRBV10-1 and TRBJ2-1, with TRBD2 matching 10 bases. Germline-derived CDR1 and CDR2 are WNHNN and SYGVQD (reference sequence). After removal of 7 bases from V and 11 bases from J, the junction contained 8 bases not matched to a gene. The length of the CDR3 is 13 residues. The CDR3 coding sequence is TGCGCCAGCAACCCGGGGACTAGCGTGAAGCAGTTCTTC. Protein product: CASNPGTSVKQFF.

A note on this clonotype: It may be a read error: a sequence one base away is much more abundant. The chain uses TRBV6-5 and TRBJ2-3, with unresolved D. The CDR3 extends over 12 amino acids. Germline V lookup: CDR1 MNHEY, CDR2 SVGAGI. Trimming removed 10 bases at V and 6 bases at J, with 14 bases between. The CDR3 bases are TGTGCCACCAACGGTGGTGGGGATACGCAGTATTTT. Translated, it gives CATNGGGDTQYF.

With regard to this clonotype: A clone one base away is much larger, so this may be a read error. The CDR3 region is CTSSLPSYNEQFF. CDR3 in DNA: TGTACCAGCAGTCTCCCCAGCTACAATGAGCAGTTCTTC. This chain links TRBV28 with TRBJ2-1; no clear D. Germline V gene data show CDR1 as MDHEN and CDR2 as SYDVKM. The CDR3 is made up of 13 amino acids.

Worth noting for this clonotype: An end of the junction does not agree with germline; a read error may underlie this. This CDR3 is CASSPLAGGNNEHFF. CDR3 DNA: TGTGCCAGCAGTCCGTTAGCGGGAGGTAACAATGAGCACTTCTTC. J is TRBJ2-1 and V is TRBV6-5; 10 bases are a match to TRBD2. There are 15 residues in the CDR3. Germline V gene data show CDR1 as MNHEY and CDR2 as SVGAGI.

CDR3 in amino acids: CASGMGLQETQYF. The CDR3 nucleotides are TGTGCCAGCGGCATGGGACTTCAAGAGACCCAGTACTTC. V usage is TRBV7-8 and J usage is TRBJ2-5; maybe TRBD2 (6 bases). Germline CDR1 reads SGHVS; CDR2 reads FQNEAQ. CDR3 size: 13 residues. Trimming pared 8 bases from V and 2 bases from J, leaving 12 bases between.

This clonotype came up a few times. The V call is TRBV28, the J call TRBJ1-5; a possible D gene is TRBD1 (6 bases). V shed 4 bases and J shed 4 bases, with 11 bases lying between them. The length of the CDR3 is 14 residues. In germline, CDR1 is MDHEN, CDR2 SYDVKM. The CDR3 is CASSSDRLNQPQHF. The CDR3 DNA is TGTGCCAGCAGTTCCGACAGGTTAAATCAGCCCCAGCATTTT.

In its sample, this clonotype was seen a few times. The chain recombines TRBV28 with TRBJ1-6, with 12 bases that match TRBD1. Per germline, CDR1 MDHEN and CDR2 SYDVKM. V was pared by 6 bases and J by 9 bases, with 0 bases of the junction left unmatched. The length of the CDR3 is 13 residues. For the CDR3, the DNA is TGTGCCAGCAGGGGACAGGGGGCTTCACCCCTCCACTTT. Protein: CASRGQGASPLHF.

Concerning this clonotype itself: A read error may produce the germline difference seen at one junction end. This chain joins TRBV28 and TRBJ2-7; 7 nucleotides align to TRBD1. The CDR3 consists of 14 residues. Germline CDR1 is MDHEN and CDR2 is SYDVKM. CDR3 nucleotide sequence: TGTGCCAGCAGTAACGGACAGGCCCCCTACGAGCGGTACTTC. Translated: CASSNGQAPYERYF.

Only one count was recorded for this clonotype. An end of the junction differs from the germline gene, which may be a read error. The CDR3 nucleotides are TGTGCCAGCAGCTTAGGAAGGAGGAACGATCAGTCCCAGCATTTT. Translating it yields CASSLGRRNDQSQHF. J is TRBJ1-5 and V is TRBV11-2; D gene ambiguous. From germline, CDR1 is SGHAT and CDR2 FQNNGV. CDR3 length equals 15 residues.

This clonotype appeared a few times. The chain links TRBV28 to TRBJ2-4, with D possibly being TRBD1 or TRBD2 (5 bases each). With 2 bases removed from V and 9 bases from J, the gap between germline ends came to 11 bases. There are 13 residues in the CDR3. Germline V CDR1 and CDR2: MDHEN, SYDVKM. The CDR3: CASSLTQGPIQYF. CDR3 in DNA: TGTGCCAGCAGTTTAACTCAGGGACCCATTCAGTACTTC.

In its sample, this clonotype was seen many times. The chain is built from TRBV4-1 and TRBJ2-3, with TRBD2 matching 13 bases. From germline, CDR1 is MGHRA and CDR2 YSYEKL. V shed 4 bases, J shed 7 bases, and the junction held 5 bases outside the gene matches. CDR3 length: 15 residues. The CDR3 loop is CASSRGLAGVYTQYF. The CDR3 bases are TGCGCCAGCAGCCGCGGACTAGCGGGAGTTTATACGCAGTATTTT.

This clonotype appeared a few times. The gene calls are TRBV10-3 and TRBJ2-5; 8 bases agree with TRBD2. V lost 4 bases and J lost 1; bases outside the gene matches: 17. The CDR3 has 19 residues. Per the germline V gene, CDR1 is ENHRY and CDR2 is SYGVKD. The CDR3 loop is CAISALWREVGEPQETQYF. DNA for the CDR3: TGTGCCATCAGTGCCTTATGGCGGGAGGTGGGGGAACCCCAAGAGACCCAGTACTTC.

Turning to this clonotype: Being one base from a much bigger clone, this may be a read error. Here the CDR3 DNA reads TGTGACAGCAGCTTGTCACCGGACACTGAAGCTTTCTTT. It codes for CDSSLSPDTEAFF. The chain links TRBV5-4 to TRBJ1-1, with D unclear. CDR1 and CDR2 from the germline V gene are SGHNT and YYREEE (reference sequence). The CDR3 runs 13 residues. The variable domain in full, with the rest retrieved from reference TRBV5-4 and TRBJ1-1, is ETGVTQSPTHLIKTRGQQVTLRCSSQSGHNTVSWYQQALGQGPQFIFQYYREEENGRGNFPPRFSGLQFPNYSSELNVNALELDDSALYLCDSSLSPDTEAFFGQGTRLTVV.

V is TRBV29-1 and J is TRBJ1-2; D uncertain. V was cut by 8 bases and J by 1 base, with 11 bases left in between. The germline CDR1 and CDR2 sequences are SQVTM and ANQGSEA. This CDR3 spans 12 amino acids. CDR3 coding DNA: TGCAGCATTGTCAACATTAACTATGGCTACACCTTC. It translates to CSIVNINYGYTF.

The chain links TRBV4-1 to TRBJ2-7; D may match TRBD1 or TRBD2 (5 bases each). Germline CDR1 reads MGHRA; CDR2 reads YSYEKL. The V end was cut by 1 base, the J end by 1 base, with 17 bases between. The CDR3 loop spans 17 amino acids. DNA for the CDR3: TGCGCCAGCAGCCAAGTGGCTACTAGAGGGGCTTCCTACGAGCAGTACTTC. Translated, it gives CASSQVATRGASYEQYF.

V gene TRBV5-4 combines with J gene TRBJ2-7; 9 bases fit TRBD2. The CDR3 length is 16 residues. Looked up from germline, CDR1 is SGHNT and CDR2 is YYREEE (reference sequence). The V gene end was trimmed by 0 bases and the J gene end by 4 bases; junction bases not matched to a gene: 8. The CDR3 DNA is TGTGCCAGCAGCTTGGATCCTAGCGGGGTTTATTACGAGCAGTACTTC. This gives the protein CASSLDPSGVYYEQYF.

Regarding this clonotype: The junction departs from the called germline gene at one end, perhaps through a read error. The rearrangement uses TRBV11-2 and TRBJ2-5; no clear D gene. The CDR3 runs 18 residues. The germline V gene encodes CDR1 SGHAT and CDR2 FQNNGV. CDR3 nucleotide sequence: TGTGCCAGCTGCTTAGTGAGGCTAACCCTGGGAAAAAAAGAGACCCAGTACTTC. It is translated as CASCLVRLTLGKKETQYF.

This chain joins TRBV6-5 and TRBJ2-5; D may be TRBD1 or TRBD2 (6 bases each). The V end lost 5 bases, the J end lost 5 bases, and 21 bases lay between the germline ends. The CDR3 extends over 16 amino acids. The germline V gene encodes CDR1 MNHEY and CDR2 SVGAGI. The CDR3 is CASSPGVVGGKETQYF. The DNA of the CDR3 is TGTGCCAGCAGTCCCGGGGTCGTGGGGGGCAAGGAGACCCAGTACTTC.

This clonotype was seen at least ten times. The chain is built from TRBV4-1 and TRBJ2-2; maybe TRBD1 (6 bases). The CDR3 is 15 amino acids. The V gene's germline CDR1 is MGHRA and CDR2 YSYEKL. The V gene lost 1 base and the J gene lost 4 bases, with 10 bases spanning the gap. The CDR3 loop is CASSQGTGITGELFF. DNA for the CDR3: TGCGCCAGCAGCCAAGGTACAGGGATCACCGGGGAGCTGTTTTTT.

This chain uses TRBV4-1 with TRBJ2-3, with D possibly matching TRBD2 (6 bases). CDR1 is MGHRA, CDR2 YSYEKL, per germline. This CDR3 is 18 amino acids long. Trimming cost V 4 bases and J 2 bases, with 22 bases left between them. The CDR3 here is CASSRVTIGSVYTDTQYF. The CDR3 nucleotides are TGCGCCAGCAGCCGGGTGACTATCGGGAGTGTATACACAGATACGCAGTATTTT.

This clonotype was counted a few times. The CDR3 reads CASSPGTGNQPQHF. CDR3 DNA: TGTGCCAGCAGTCCTGGGACAGGGAATCAGCCCCAGCATTTT. The rearrangement uses TRBV28 and TRBJ1-5; 9 nucleotides match TRBD1. With V trimmed by 5 bases and J by 4 bases, 3 bases remained unmatched. Germline V gene data show CDR1 as MDHEN and CDR2 as SYDVKM. The CDR3 sequence is 14 residues long.

Note on this clonotype: A much larger clone sits a single nucleotide away, making a read error possible. The gene calls are TRBV7-9 and TRBJ1-5; 8 nucleotides match TRBD1. Germline CDR1 is SEHNR and CDR2 is FQNEAQ (reference sequence). The junction had 5 bases not matched to a gene; V was cut back by 7 bases and J by 6 bases. The CDR3 has 13 amino acids. The CDR3, as DNA: TGTGCCAGCAATCAAACAGGGGGTCAGCCCCAGCATTTT. It codes for CASNQTGGQPQHF.

The V and J genes are TRBV5-1 and TRBJ1-4; possibly TRBD1 for D (6 bases). There are 16 residues in the CDR3. Trimming took 6 bases from V and 8 from J, leaving 23 bases between them. Germline CDR1 reads SGHRS; CDR2 reads YFSETQ. The CDR3 nucleotides are TGCGCCAGCAAACGGGGGCCTCCAAGGATCGACGAAAAACTGTTTTTT. Amino acid sequence: CASKRGPPRIDEKLFF.

In its sample, this clonotype was seen a few times. The V and J genes are TRBV6-5 and TRBJ1-3; tentatively, D is TRBD1 (6 bases). The CDR3 is 16 residues long. Trimming removed 2 bases from V and 0 bases from J, with 11 bases in between. Germline V gene lookup returns CDR1 MNHEY and CDR2 SVGAGI. DNA for the CDR3: TGTGCCAGCAGTTACACTACAGGGTCCTCTGGAAACACCATATATTTT. Its protein product is CASSYTTGSSGNTIYF.

This clonotype was detected a few times. This rearrangement joins TRBV4-2 to TRBJ2-7; weak D call: TRBD1 (5 bases). Germline-derived CDR1 and CDR2 are LGHNA and YNFKEQ. The V and J ends lost 5 bases and 4 bases respectively, with 12 bases between them. This CDR3 is 13 amino acids long. The CDR3 DNA is TGTGCCAGCAGCGGCAGGGCCTCTTACGAGCAGTACTTC. Protein sequence: CASSGRASYEQYF.